Reported below is one TCR beta chain. Its antigen is not identified. V was shortened by 2 bases and J by 5 bases, with 12 bases between the two germline ends. The germline V gene has CDR1 MNHNS and CDR2 SASEGT. There are 14 residues in the CDR3. This record belongs to a study of PD-L1 blockade in urothelial cancer. As for the study in general: Of approximately 29 patients, around 26 were males with bladder-origin urothelial cancer. Blood-derived samples held a median roughly 150,000 T cells.

Study-wide results and limits: Patients who had durable benefit saw their tumor-associated blood clones expand more at 3 weeks.

Clones were read by immunoSEQ multiplex PCR, and TCRdb kept only the in-frame ones, dropping some. The data contain about 84,000 clones, 90% to 95% of them singletons. The origin of this receptor is a man aged 55 to 70 with urothelial cancer. This specimen was PBMCs, taken around atezolizumab (anti-PD-L1) treatment. The rearrangement joins TRBV6-1 to TRBJ2-5, with D perhaps matching TRBD1 (5 bases). CDR3 nucleotides: TGTGCCAGCAGTGAACAGGGTCCCAGGGAGACCCAGTACTTC. Amino acids: CASSEQGPRETQYF.